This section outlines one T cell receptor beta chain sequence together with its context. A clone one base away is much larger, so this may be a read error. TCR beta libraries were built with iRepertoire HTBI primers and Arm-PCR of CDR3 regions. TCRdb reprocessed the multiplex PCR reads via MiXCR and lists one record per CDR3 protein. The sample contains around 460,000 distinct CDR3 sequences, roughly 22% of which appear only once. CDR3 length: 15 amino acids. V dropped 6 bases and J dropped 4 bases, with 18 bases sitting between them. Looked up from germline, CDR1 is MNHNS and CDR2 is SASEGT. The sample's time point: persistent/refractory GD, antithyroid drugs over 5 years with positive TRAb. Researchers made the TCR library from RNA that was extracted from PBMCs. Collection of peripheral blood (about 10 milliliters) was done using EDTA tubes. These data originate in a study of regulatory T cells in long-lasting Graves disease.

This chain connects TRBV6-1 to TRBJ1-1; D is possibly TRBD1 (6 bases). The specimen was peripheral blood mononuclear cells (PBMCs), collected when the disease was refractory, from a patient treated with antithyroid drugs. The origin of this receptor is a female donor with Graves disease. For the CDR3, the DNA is TGTGCCAGCAGAAGGGACAACGGGATGAGCACTGAAGCTTTCTTT. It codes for CASRRDNGMSTEAFF.